The source of this T cell receptor beta chain is a study of cytotoxic CD8 clonotypes in ibrutinib-treated CLL. Overall study: Response was recorded as partial in roughly 24 patients and complete in 2; at median roughly 62 months, approximately 14 remained remitted and some twelve had progressed.

V gave up 4 bases and J gave up 0 bases, with 10 bases separating them. This CDR3 is 14 amino acids long. The germline CDR1 and CDR2 sequences are SGDLS and YYNGEE. Sequencing was designed to attain a depth spanning 1 in 200,000 to 1 in 1 million T cells. Assay: immunoSEQ multiplex PCR; the TCRdb copy retains only in-frame clones and omits some. Among about 40,000 clones, around 70% were seen once, and the ten largest hold about a tenth. Genomic DNA in a quantity of about 2 micrograms was derived from cryopreserved PBMCs for TCR beta libraries. The source material was PBMCs, sampled at disease progression, from a patient treated with ibrutinib. This TCR derives from a human donor with chronic lymphocytic leukemia. This rearrangement joins TRBV9 to TRBJ1-2, with D possibly being TRBD1 (5 bases). The CDR3 loop is CASSRQDTNYGYTF. As DNA, the CDR3 is TGTGCCAGCAGCCGCCAGGACACTAACTATGGCTACACCTTC.